Presented here are 4 T cell receptor beta chains from one specimen sequenced in a study of Ad26.COV2.S vaccination and SARS-CoV-2 variants. Treatment described: some 20 received Ad26.COV2.S at low or high dose, single or two shots; several received placebo; per-sample allocation not given. Material that was analyzed had been drawn on day 63 after the first vaccine or placebo injection. Produced via immunoSEQ multiplex PCR; TCRdb's table is partial and in-frame only. Of approximately 350,000 clones in the sample, 83% were seen once. The starting material was peripheral blood, obtained in a trial of Ad26.COV2.S vaccine versus placebo. These receptor sequences come from a person between 18 and 65 years old who received the Ad26.COV2.S COVID-19 vaccine or a placebo.

This chain links TRBV6-5 with TRBJ2-3; D is possibly TRBD2 (5 bases). In germline, CDR1 is MNHEY, CDR2 SVGAGI. The CDR3 runs to 14 residues. Trimming removed 6 bases from V and 2 bases from J, with 12 bases in between. The CDR3, as DNA: TGTGCCAGCAGCCTGGATAGCGCCACAGATACGCAGTATTTT. Its protein product is CASSLDSATDTQYF.

V is TRBV29-1 and J is TRBJ1-1; D perhaps matches TRBD1 (5 bases). The CDR3 runs to 12 residues. Germline V lookup: CDR1 SQVTM, CDR2 ANQGSEA. The V gene lost 4 bases and the J gene lost 5 bases, with 11 bases spanning the gap. The CDR3 DNA reads as TGCAGCGTTGTCGGGACCGGGACTGAAGCTTTCTTT. Translated, it gives CSVVGTGTEAFF. The whole variable domain, remainder taken from reference TRBV29-1 and TRBJ1-1, is SAVISQKPSRDICQRGTSLTIQCQVDSQVTMMFWYRQQPGQSLTLIATANQGSEATYESGFVIDKFPISRPNLTFSTLTVSNMSPEDSSIYLCSVVGTGTEAFFGQGTRLTVV.

The J gene is TRBJ1-1, the V gene TRBV7-2; D is ambiguous. The V end was cut by 1 base, the J end by 4 bases, with 10 bases between. Per the germline V gene, CDR1 is SGHTA and CDR2 is FQGNSA. This CDR3 is built from 14 residues. The CDR3 DNA sequence: TGTGCCAGCAGCTTAGTGACGGGGTTCACTGAAGCTTTCTTT. Translated, it gives CASSLVTGFTEAFF.

In its sample, this clone was seen once. The V gene is TRBV11-2, the J gene TRBJ1-6; TRBD1 aligns across 7 bases. V dropped 5 bases and J dropped 4; count of bases not matched to a gene: 8. There are 16 residues in the CDR3. The V gene's germline CDR1 is SGHAT and CDR2 FQNNGV. As DNA, the CDR3 is TGTGCCAGCAGCCCGGGGACAGCTTATTATAATTCACCCCTCCACTTT. This sequence encodes CASSPGTAYYNSPLHF.